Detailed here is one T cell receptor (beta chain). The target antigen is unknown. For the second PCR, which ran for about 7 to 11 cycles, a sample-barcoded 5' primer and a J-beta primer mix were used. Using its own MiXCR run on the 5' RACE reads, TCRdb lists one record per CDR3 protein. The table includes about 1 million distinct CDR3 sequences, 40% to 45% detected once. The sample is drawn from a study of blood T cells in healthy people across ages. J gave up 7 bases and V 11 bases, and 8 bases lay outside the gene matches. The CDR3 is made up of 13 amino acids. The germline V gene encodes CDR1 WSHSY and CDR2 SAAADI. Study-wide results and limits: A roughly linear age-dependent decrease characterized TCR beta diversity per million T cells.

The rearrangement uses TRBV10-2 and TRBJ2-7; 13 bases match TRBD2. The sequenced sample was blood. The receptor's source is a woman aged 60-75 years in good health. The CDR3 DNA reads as TGCGCCGTACTAGCGGGAGGGGTAGGAGAGCAGTACTTC. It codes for CAVLAGGVGEQYF.